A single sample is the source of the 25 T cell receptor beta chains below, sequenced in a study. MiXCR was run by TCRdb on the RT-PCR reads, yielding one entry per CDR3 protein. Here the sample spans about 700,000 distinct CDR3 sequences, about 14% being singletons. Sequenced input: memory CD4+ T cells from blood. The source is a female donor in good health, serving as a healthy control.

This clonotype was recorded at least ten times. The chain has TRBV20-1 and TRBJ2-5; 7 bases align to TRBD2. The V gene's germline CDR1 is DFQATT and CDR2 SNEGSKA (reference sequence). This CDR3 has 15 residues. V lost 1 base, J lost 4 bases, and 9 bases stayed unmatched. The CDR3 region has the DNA TGCAGTGCTAGAGGGGCGGAGGCTAGCGGAGAGACCCAGTACTTC. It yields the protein CSARGAEASGETQYF.

CDR3 sequence (DNA): TGTGCCAGCAGCATTACTAGCGGGGGGCCCCAAGAGACCCAGTACTTC. Encoded protein: CASSITSGGPQETQYF. The rearrangement links TRBV7-8 to TRBJ2-5; 12 positions agree with TRBD2. The CDR3 sequence is 16 residues long. V dropped 5 bases and J dropped 1; count of bases not matched to a gene: 5. Germline V gene sequence: CDR1 SGHVS, CDR2 FQNEAQ.

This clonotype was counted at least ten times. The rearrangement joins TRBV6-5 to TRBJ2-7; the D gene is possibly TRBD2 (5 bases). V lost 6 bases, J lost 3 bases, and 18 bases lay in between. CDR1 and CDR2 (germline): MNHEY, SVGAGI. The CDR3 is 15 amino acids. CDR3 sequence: CASRNGGTGGYEQYF. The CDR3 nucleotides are TGTGCCAGCAGGAACGGAGGAACGGGTGGCTACGAGCAGTACTTC.

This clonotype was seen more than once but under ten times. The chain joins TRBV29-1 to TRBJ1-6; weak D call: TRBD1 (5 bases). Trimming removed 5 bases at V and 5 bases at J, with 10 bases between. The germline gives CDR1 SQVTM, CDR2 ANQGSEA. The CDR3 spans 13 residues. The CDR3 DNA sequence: TGCAGCGTTTCGGGGGGAAATAATTCACCCCTCCACTTT. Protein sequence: CSVSGGNNSPLHF.

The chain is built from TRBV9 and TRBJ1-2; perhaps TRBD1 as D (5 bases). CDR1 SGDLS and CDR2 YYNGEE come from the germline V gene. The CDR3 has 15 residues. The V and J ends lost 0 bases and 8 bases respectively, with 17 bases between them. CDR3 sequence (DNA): TGTGCCAGCAGCGTAGACCCACAGGTCTCTAGGGGCTACACCTTC. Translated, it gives CASSVDPQVSRGYTF.

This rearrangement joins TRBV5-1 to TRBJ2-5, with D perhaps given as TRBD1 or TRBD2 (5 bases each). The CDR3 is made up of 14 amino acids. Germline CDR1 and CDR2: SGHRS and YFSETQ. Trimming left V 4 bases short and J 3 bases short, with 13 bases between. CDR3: CASSPGLGEETQYF. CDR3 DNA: TGCGCCAGCAGCCCGGGGTTAGGGGAAGAGACCCAGTACTTC. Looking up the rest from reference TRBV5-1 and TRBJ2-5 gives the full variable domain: KAGVTQTPRYLIKTRGQQVTLSCSPISGHRSVSWYQQTPGQGLQFLFEYFSETQRNKGNFPGRFSGRQFSNSRSEMNVSTLELGDSALYLCASSPGLGEETQYFGPGTRLLVL.

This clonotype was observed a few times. The DNA for the CDR3 is TGTGCCATCAGCAGCAGCGTTGGGGACAGGGGGCATGAAAAACTGTTTTTT. This encodes CAISSSVGDRGHEKLFF. The rearrangement links TRBV10-3 to TRBJ1-4, with 12 positions matching TRBD1. Germline V gene lookup returns CDR1 ENHRY and CDR2 SYGVKD. Trimming took 6 bases from V and 6 from J; bases not matched to a gene: 11. CDR3 size: 17 residues.

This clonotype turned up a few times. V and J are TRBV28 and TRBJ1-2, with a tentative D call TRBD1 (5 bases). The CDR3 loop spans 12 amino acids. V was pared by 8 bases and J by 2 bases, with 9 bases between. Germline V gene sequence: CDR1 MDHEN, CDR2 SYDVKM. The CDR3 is CASLGQNYGYTF. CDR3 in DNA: TGTGCCAGCTTGGGGCAGAACTATGGCTACACCTTC.

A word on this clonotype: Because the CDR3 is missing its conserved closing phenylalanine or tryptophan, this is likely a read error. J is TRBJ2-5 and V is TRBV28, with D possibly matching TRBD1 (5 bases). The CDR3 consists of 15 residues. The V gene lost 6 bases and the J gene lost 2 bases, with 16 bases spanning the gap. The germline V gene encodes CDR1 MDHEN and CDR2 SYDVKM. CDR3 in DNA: TGTGCCAGCAGCCGTCGAGGTGGGGCTCAAGAGACCCAGTACCTC. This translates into CASSRRGGAQETQYL.

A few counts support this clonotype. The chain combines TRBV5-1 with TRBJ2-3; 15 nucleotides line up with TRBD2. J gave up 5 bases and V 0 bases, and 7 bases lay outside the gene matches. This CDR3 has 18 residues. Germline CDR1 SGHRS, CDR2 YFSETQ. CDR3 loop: CASSLAGLAGGRGDTQYF. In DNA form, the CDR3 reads TGCGCCAGCAGCTTGGCGGGACTAGCGGGGGGCCGGGGAGATACGCAGTATTTT.

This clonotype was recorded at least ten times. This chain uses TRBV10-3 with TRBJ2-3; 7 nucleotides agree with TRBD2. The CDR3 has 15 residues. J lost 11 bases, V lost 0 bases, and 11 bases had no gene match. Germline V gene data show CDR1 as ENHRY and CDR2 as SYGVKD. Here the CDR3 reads CAISESLEGGPGQYF. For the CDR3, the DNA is TGTGCCATCAGTGAGTCGTTGGAGGGAGGGCCAGGGCAGTATTTT.

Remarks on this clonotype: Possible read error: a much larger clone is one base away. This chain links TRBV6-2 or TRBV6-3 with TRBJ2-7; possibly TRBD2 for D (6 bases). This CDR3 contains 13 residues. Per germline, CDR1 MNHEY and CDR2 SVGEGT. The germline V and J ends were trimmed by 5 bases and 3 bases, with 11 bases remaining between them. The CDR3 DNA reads TGTGCCAGCAGTCCGGGGGAGTACTACGAGCAGTACTTC. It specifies CASSPGEYYEQYF.

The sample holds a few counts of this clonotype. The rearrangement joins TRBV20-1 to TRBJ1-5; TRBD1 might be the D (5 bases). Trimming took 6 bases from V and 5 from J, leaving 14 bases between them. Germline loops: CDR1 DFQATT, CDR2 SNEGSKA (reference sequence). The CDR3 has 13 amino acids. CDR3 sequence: CSAYGALDQPQHF. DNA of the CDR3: TGCAGTGCGTACGGGGCTCTCGATCAGCCCCAGCATTTT.

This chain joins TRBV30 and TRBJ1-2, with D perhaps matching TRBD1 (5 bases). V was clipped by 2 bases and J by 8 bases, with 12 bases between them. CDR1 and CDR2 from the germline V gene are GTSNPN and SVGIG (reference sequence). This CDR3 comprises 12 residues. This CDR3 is CAWSSAGWGYTF. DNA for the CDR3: TGTGCCTGGAGTTCGGCAGGGTGGGGCTACACCTTC. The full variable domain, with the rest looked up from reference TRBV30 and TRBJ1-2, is SQTIHQWPATLVQPVGSPLSLECTVEGTSNPNLYWYRQAAGRGLQLLFYSVGIGQISSEVPQNLSASRPQDRQFILSSKKLLLSDSGFYLCAWSSAGWGYTFGSGTRLTVV.

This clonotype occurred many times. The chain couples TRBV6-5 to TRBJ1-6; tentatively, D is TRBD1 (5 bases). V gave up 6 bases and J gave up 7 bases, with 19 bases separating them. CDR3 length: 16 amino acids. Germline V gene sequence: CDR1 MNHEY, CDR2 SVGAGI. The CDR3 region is CASSAGFLRHNSPLHF. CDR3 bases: TGTGCCAGCAGCGCAGGGTTTTTACGACACAATTCACCCCTCCACTTT.

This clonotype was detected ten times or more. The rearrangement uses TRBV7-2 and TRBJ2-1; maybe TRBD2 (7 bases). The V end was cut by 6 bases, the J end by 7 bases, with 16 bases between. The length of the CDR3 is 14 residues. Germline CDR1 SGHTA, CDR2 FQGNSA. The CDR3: CASRLSGTTNEQFF. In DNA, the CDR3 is TGTGCCAGCAGGCTAAGCGGGACAACAAATGAGCAGTTCTTC. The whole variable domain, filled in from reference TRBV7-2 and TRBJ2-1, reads GAGVSQSPSNKVTEKGKDVELRCDPISGHTALYWYRQSLGQGLEFLIYFQGNSAPDKSGLPSDRFSAERTGGSVSTLTIQRTQQEDSAVYLCASRLSGTTNEQFFGPGTRLTVL.

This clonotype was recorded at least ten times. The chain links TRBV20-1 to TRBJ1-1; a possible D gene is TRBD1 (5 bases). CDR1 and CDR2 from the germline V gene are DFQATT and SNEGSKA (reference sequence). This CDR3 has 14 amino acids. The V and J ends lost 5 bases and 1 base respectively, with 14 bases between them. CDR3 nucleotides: TGCAGTGCTTCGAGGGGCACCACGAACACTGAAGCTTTCTTT. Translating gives CSASRGTTNTEAFF.

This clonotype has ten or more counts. The DNA for the CDR3 is TGTGCCATCGCGGGACTAGCGTTTGACGAGCAGTACTTC. This translates into CAIAGLAFDEQYF. V is TRBV10-3 and J is TRBJ2-7, with 10 bases aligning to TRBD2. CDR1 is ENHRY, CDR2 SYGVKD, per germline. With 8 bases clipped from V and 5 bases from J, the junction kept 6 bases outside the gene matches. The CDR3 contains 13 residues.

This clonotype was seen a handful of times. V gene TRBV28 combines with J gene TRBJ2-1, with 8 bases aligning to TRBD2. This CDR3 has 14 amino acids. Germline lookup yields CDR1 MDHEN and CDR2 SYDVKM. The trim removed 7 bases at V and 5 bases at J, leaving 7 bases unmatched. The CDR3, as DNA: TGTGCCAGCAAAAGCGGGAGTATCCACAATGAGCAGTTCTTC. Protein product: CASKSGSIHNEQFF. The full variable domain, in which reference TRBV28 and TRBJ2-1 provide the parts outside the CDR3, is DVKVTQSSRYLVKRTGEKVFLECVQDMDHENMFWYRQDPGLGLRLIYFSYDVKMKEKGDIPEGYSVSREKKERFSLILESASTNQTSMYLCASKSGSIHNEQFFGPGTRLTVL.

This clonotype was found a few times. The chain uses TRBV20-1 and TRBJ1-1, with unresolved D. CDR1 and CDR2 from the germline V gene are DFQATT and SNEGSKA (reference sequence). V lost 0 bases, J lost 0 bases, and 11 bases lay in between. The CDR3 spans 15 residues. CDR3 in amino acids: CSARDWRAMNTEAFF. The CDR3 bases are TGCAGTGCTAGAGATTGGCGGGCTATGAACACTGAAGCTTTCTTT.

CDR3 protein: CASSSGTGGRTDTQYF. The CDR3 bases are TGTGCCAGCAGCAGTGGGACAGGAGGTCGCACAGATACGCAGTATTTT. This chain connects TRBV11-2 to TRBJ2-3; 8 bases agree with TRBD1. The CDR3 extends over 16 amino acids. Per the germline V gene, CDR1 is SGHAT and CDR2 is FQNNGV. Trimming removed 5 bases from V and 1 base from J; junction bases left unmatched: 8.

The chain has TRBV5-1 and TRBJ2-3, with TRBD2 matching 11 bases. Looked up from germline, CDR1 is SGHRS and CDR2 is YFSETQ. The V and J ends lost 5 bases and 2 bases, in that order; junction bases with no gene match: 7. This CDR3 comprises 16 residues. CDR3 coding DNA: TGCGCCAGCAGTCGAATAGCGGGAGGGGACACAGATACGCAGTATTTT. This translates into CASSRIAGGDTDTQYF.

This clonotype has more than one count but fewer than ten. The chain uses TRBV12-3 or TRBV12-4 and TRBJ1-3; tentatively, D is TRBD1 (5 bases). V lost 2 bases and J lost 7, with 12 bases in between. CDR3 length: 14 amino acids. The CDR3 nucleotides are TGTGCCAGCAGTTTAAGTAGGGGTAGGAACACCATATATTTT. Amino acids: CASSLSRGRNTIYF.

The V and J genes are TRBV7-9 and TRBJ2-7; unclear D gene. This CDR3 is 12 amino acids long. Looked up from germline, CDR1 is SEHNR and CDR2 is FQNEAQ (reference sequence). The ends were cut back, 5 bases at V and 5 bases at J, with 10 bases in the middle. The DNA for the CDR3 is TGTGCCAGCAGCCCCCCTGGGAACGAGCAGTACTTC. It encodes CASSPPGNEQYF.

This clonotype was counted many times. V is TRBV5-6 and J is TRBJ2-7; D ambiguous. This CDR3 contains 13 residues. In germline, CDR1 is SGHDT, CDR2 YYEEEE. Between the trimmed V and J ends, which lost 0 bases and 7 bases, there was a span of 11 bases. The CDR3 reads CASSLGPRVEQYF. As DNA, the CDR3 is TGTGCCAGCAGCTTGGGCCCACGGGTGGAGCAGTACTTC.